This TCR beta chain was retrieved from a study of cytomegalovirus exposure and HLA in healthy donors. Study-level information: A previous analysis identified more than 100 million unique TCR beta sequences derived from about 180 million T cells.

A remark on this clone: What it binds is not known.

The PCR employed 60 Vbeta primers together with 13 Jbeta primers. TCRdb's table, derived via immunoSEQ multiplex PCR, lists solely in-frame clones and lacks some. The profile covers 250,000 to 350,000 clones, with 80% appearing a single time and 0.3% to 0.35% taken by the ten largest. Germline V gene data show CDR1 as SNHLY and CDR2 as FYNNEI. The trim removed 6 bases at V and 7 bases at J, leaving 8 bases unmatched. The CDR3 totals 14 residues. Findings and limits, study-wide: Usually a TCR sequence was rare, but some public TCRs were found in many donors. Published work reported that the classifier diagnosed cytomegalovirus status with high specificity and sensitivity. Researchers reported that three CMV-associated chains were confirmed in vitro as CMV antigen-specific.

The TCR sequence derives from a girl aged 2-9 years in good health and CMV-seronegative. The sample consisted of PBMCs. The rearrangement uses TRBV2 and TRBJ2-1; 8 bases agree with TRBD2. The CDR3 DNA is TGTGCCAGCAGACGGGAGGGCCTTAAGAATGAGCAGTTCTTC. It translates to CASRREGLKNEQFF.